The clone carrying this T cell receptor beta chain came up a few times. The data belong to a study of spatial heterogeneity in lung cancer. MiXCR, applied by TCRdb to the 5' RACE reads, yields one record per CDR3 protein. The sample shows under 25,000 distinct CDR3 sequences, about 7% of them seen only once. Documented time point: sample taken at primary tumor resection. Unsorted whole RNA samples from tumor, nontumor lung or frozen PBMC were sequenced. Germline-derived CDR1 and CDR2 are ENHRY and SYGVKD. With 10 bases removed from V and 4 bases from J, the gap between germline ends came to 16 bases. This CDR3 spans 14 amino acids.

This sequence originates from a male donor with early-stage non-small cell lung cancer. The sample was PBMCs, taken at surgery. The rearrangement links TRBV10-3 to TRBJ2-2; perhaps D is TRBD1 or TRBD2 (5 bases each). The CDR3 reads CATLWGFPTGELFF. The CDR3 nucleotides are TGTGCCACCTTATGGGGGTTCCCCACCGGGGAGCTGTTTTTT.